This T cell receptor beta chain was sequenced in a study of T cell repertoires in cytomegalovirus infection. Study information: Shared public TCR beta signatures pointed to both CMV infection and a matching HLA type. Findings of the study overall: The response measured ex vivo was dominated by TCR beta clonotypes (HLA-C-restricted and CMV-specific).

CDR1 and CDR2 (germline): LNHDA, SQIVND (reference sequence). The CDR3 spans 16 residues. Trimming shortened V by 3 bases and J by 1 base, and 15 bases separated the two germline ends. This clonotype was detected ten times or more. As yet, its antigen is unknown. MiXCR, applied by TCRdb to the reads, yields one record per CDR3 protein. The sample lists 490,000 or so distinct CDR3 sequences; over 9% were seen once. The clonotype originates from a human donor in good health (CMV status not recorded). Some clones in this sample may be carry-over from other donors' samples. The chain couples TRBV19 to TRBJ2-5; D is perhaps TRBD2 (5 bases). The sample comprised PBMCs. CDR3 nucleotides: TGTGCCAGTAGTATGACGCGGGTCCTACTCCAAGAGACCCAGTACTTC. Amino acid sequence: CASSMTRVLLQETQYF.